The 24 T cell receptor beta chains reported below all come from one sample, sequenced in a study of CD8 T cells in ankylosing spondylitis. Study-level results: Ankylosing spondylitis blood seemed to carry a telltale TCR beta motif made of about 8 highly homologous variants.

These receptors' antigens are unknown. TCRdb re-derived calls from the 5' RACE reads in MiXCR, one entry per CDR3 protein. This table has 800,000 to 900,000 distinct CDR3 sequences, approximately 12% appearing once. The sequenced sample was blood, either unsorted or a sorted T cell fraction (not recorded which). The receptor source for this set is a male donor with ankylosing spondylitis.

The J gene is TRBJ2-7, the V gene TRBV7-2; possibly TRBD1 for D (6 bases). Trimming shortened V by 5 bases and J by 2 bases, and 16 bases separated the two germline ends. The CDR3 contains 15 residues. Germline CDR1 SGHTA, CDR2 FQGNSA. In DNA, the CDR3 is TGTGCCAGCAGCCTTCGACAGGCGATAACCTACGAGCAGTACTTC. It translates to CASSLRQAITYEQYF.

This clonotype was observed a few times. This chain links TRBV15 with TRBJ2-5; possible D gene TRBD1, 5 bases. There are 15 residues in the CDR3. Germline assignment: CDR1 LNHNV and CDR2 YYDKDF (reference sequence). Trimming left V 3 bases short and J 5 bases short, with 16 bases between. In DNA, the CDR3 is TGTGCCACCAGCAGGGGAATGGACATGGGGGAGACCCAGTACTTC. This translates into CATSRGMDMGETQYF. Looking up the rest from reference TRBV15 and TRBJ2-5 gives the full variable domain: DAMVIQNPRYQVTQFGKPVTLSCSQTLNHNVMYWYQQKSSQAPKLLFHYYDKDFNNEADTPDNFQSRRPNTSFCFLDIRSPGLGDTAMYLCATSRGMDMGETQYFGPGTRLLVL.

J is TRBJ1-4 and V is TRBV20-1; possibly TRBD1 for D (6 bases). This CDR3 region has 15 residues. V gave up 6 bases and J gave up 7 bases, with 21 bases separating them. Per the germline V gene, CDR1 is DFQATT and CDR2 is SNEGSKA (reference sequence). The CDR3 nucleotides are TGCAGTGCAGAAAGACGGGGGGCGCTTAGTGAAAAACTGTTTTTT. Amino acid sequence: CSAERRGALSEKLFF.

The chain has TRBV6-5 and TRBJ2-1, with 9 bases lining up with TRBD2. The CDR3 is made up of 15 amino acids. CDR1 and CDR2 from the germline V gene are MNHEY and SVGAGI. Trimming cost V 2 bases and J 10 bases; bases outside gene matches: 9. The CDR3 sequence is CASSYVAGGLWEQFF. Written as DNA, the CDR3 is TGTGCCAGCAGTTACGTGGCGGGGGGGCTGTGGGAGCAGTTCTTC.

This clonotype was recorded a few times. The rearrangement links TRBV7-9 to TRBJ2-3; D is unclear. CDR1 is SEHNR, CDR2 FQNEAQ, per germline (reference sequence). Trimming took off 2 bases at V and 4 bases at J, with 10 bases between the two ends. This CDR3 has 14 amino acids. The CDR3 nucleotides read TGTGCCAGCAGCTTATTAGTGAGCGCAGATACGCAGTATTTT. Protein: CASSLLVSADTQYF.

In this sample, this clonotype turned up many times. This chain connects TRBV7-2 to TRBJ1-6; 7 bases agree with TRBD1. Unmatched junction bases numbered 9, after V lost 5 bases and J lost 11 bases. CDR3 length equals 14 residues. In germline, CDR1 is SGHTA, CDR2 FQGNSA. CDR3 loop: CASSPQGGETPLHF. The CDR3 bases are TGTGCCAGCAGCCCCCAGGGGGGGGAGACACCCCTCCACTTT.

The table lists this clonotype with many counts. The chain couples TRBV7-9 to TRBJ2-7; D call uncertain. Germline V CDR1 and CDR2: SEHNR, FQNEAQ (reference sequence). V was shortened by 0 bases and J by 4 bases, with 7 bases between the two germline ends. The CDR3 runs to 13 residues. This CDR3 reads CASSLASAYEQYF. Written as DNA, the CDR3 is TGTGCCAGCAGCTTAGCATCAGCGTACGAGCAGTACTTC.

The gene calls are TRBV15 and TRBJ2-3; 10 nucleotides match TRBD1. The CDR3 loop spans 16 amino acids. Germline loops: CDR1 LNHNV, CDR2 YYDKDF (reference sequence). The trim removed 3 bases at V and 2 bases at J, leaving 5 bases unmatched. The CDR3 sequence is CATSRGDRGFTDTQYF. The CDR3 DNA sequence: TGTGCCACCAGCAGGGGGGACAGGGGTTTCACAGATACGCAGTATTTT.

This clonotype showed up many times. V and J are TRBV20-1 and TRBJ2-3, with a weak D call TRBD2 (5 bases). Germline-derived CDR1 and CDR2 are DFQATT and SNEGSKA (reference sequence). V was pared by 6 bases and J by 6 bases, with 16 bases between. This CDR3 has 13 residues. The DNA for the CDR3 is TGCAGTGCGCCGAGAGGGCCGTGGGATACGCAGTATTTT. Translated, it gives CSAPRGPWDTQYF.

The chain employs TRBV5-6 and TRBJ1-6, with D unclear. V was shortened by 1 base and J by 8 bases, with 10 bases between the two germline ends. The CDR3 spans 14 residues. Germline V lookup: CDR1 SGHDT, CDR2 YYEEEE. CDR3 sequence: CASSLLGIYSPLHF. The CDR3 bases are TGTGCCAGCAGCTTGTTAGGAATCTATTCACCCCTCCACTTT. The complete variable domain, with remaining parts taken from reference TRBV5-6 and TRBJ1-6, reads DAGVTQSPTHLIKTRGQQVTLRCSPKSGHDTVSWYQQALGQGPQFIFQYYEEEERQRGNFPDRFSGHQFPNYSSELNVNALLLGDSALYLCASSLLGIYSPLHFGNGTRLTVT.

This clonotype was counted between two and nine times. The genes are TRBV7-2 and TRBJ1-5; 7 bases fit TRBD1. Germline lookup yields CDR1 SGHTA and CDR2 FQGNSA. The CDR3 totals 14 residues. The trim removed 5 bases at V and 6 bases at J, leaving 7 bases unmatched. The CDR3 DNA sequence: TGTGCCAGCAGCCCATCCCCAGGGGGTCAGCCCCAGCATTTT. Encoded protein: CASSPSPGGQPQHF.

The chain links TRBV20-1 to TRBJ2-7; D gene uncertain. Trimming stripped 6 bases from V and 4 bases from J, with 16 bases between. In germline, CDR1 is DFQATT, CDR2 SNEGSKA (reference sequence). This CDR3 is 13 amino acids long. CDR3 protein: CSAPTPMIYEQYF. As DNA, the CDR3 is TGCAGTGCCCCCACCCCTATGATTTACGAGCAGTACTTC.

This rearrangement joins TRBV4-2 to TRBJ2-1; D might be TRBD2 (6 bases). Germline CDR1 and CDR2: LGHNA and YNFKEQ. The CDR3 runs to 16 residues. Deletions cut 0 bases from V and 7 bases from J, with 16 bases between. This chain's CDR3 is CASSQEASAIGNEQFF. The DNA for the CDR3 is TGTGCCAGCAGCCAAGAAGCTAGCGCAATTGGAAATGAGCAGTTCTTC.

This clonotype has a handful of counts. The chain recombines TRBV20-1 with TRBJ2-3; D unresolved. The CDR3 has 12 residues. V lost 0 bases and J lost 7, with 8 bases in between. The germline gives CDR1 DFQATT, CDR2 SNEGSKA (reference sequence). The DNA for the CDR3 is TGCAGTGCTAGAGATCCAAAGCATACGCAGTATTTT. It encodes CSARDPKHTQYF.

This clonotype was picked up a small number of times. The V call is TRBV11-1, the J call TRBJ2-7; possible D gene TRBD1, 6 bases. V shed 6 bases and J shed 2 bases, with 17 bases lying between them. This CDR3 region has 15 residues. The germline CDR1 and CDR2 sequences are SGHAT and FQDESV (reference sequence). The CDR3 region is CASSLLGDNAYEQYF. The DNA of the CDR3 is TGTGCCAGCAGTCTACTGGGGGACAACGCCTACGAGCAGTACTTC.

The chain couples TRBV20-1 to TRBJ2-7, with 11 bases lining up with TRBD1. This CDR3 region has 11 residues. The germline CDR1 and CDR2 sequences are DFQATT and SNEGSKA (reference sequence). Trimming cost V 6 bases and J 9 bases; bases outside gene matches: 4. CDR3 sequence (DNA): TGCAGTGCCCGGACAGGGGGCGTGCAGTACTTC. Encoded protein: CSARTGGVQYF.

This clonotype was observed a handful of times. The chain has TRBV4-2 and TRBJ2-1, with 8 bases lining up with TRBD1. Unmatched junction bases numbered 5, after V lost 5 bases and J lost 5 bases. Per germline, CDR1 LGHNA and CDR2 YNFKEQ. The CDR3 length is 14 residues. The CDR3 loop is CASSTLTGDNEQFF. CDR3 coding DNA: TGTGCCAGCAGCACCTTGACAGGGGACAATGAGCAGTTCTTC.

This sequence joins TRBV5-6 and TRBJ2-3; D is undetermined. Germline CDR1 SGHDT, CDR2 YYEEEE. Trimming shortened V by 4 bases and J by 2 bases, and 14 bases separated the two germline ends. The CDR3 has 15 residues. As DNA, the CDR3 is TGTGCCAGCAGCCCCGGGCACAGTTTCACAGATACGCAGTATTTT. Amino acids: CASSPGHSFTDTQYF.

This clonotype was detected a few times. V usage is TRBV4-3 and J usage is TRBJ1-1; 8 positions agree with TRBD1. The CDR3 consists of 13 residues. Germline CDR1 and CDR2: LGHNA and YSLEER. V lost 4 bases to trimming and J lost 7 bases; unmatched junction nucleotides: 5. The CDR3, as DNA: TGCGCCAGCAGCCCCGGGACAGGCCGTGAAGCTTTCTTT. This sequence encodes CASSPGTGREAFF.

The rearrangement joins TRBV21-1 to TRBJ2-7; TRBD1, as called in the table, went unchecked against the DNA. TRBV21-1 corresponds to a pseudogene. The CDR3 spans 17 residues. In nucleotides, the CDR3 is TGTGCCAGCAGCAAAGATCTCGGACAGGGGCCTCGCTACGAGCAGTACTTC. Translated, it gives CASSKDLGQGPRYEQYF.

This clonotype has only a few counts. The J gene is TRBJ2-7, the V gene TRBV20-1, with a tentative D call TRBD2 (5 bases). Germline CDR1 and CDR2: DFQATT and SNEGSKA (reference sequence). Trimming removed 1 base from V and 5 bases from J, with 9 bases in between. The CDR3 consists of 12 residues. The CDR3 sequence: CSARAHGDEQYF. The CDR3 DNA reads as TGCAGTGCTAGAGCTCACGGGGACGAGCAGTACTTC.

This clonotype was counted a few times. V and J are TRBV2 and TRBJ2-5; maybe TRBD2 (6 bases). Trimming left V 6 bases short and J 5 bases short, with 16 bases between. The CDR3 spans 14 residues. The germline V gene encodes CDR1 SNHLY and CDR2 FYNNEI. The CDR3 is CASSYTGRGETQYF. CDR3 DNA sequence: TGTGCCAGCAGCTATACCGGGCGGGGCGAGACCCAGTACTTC. Drawing the rest from reference TRBV2 and TRBJ2-5, the complete variable domain is EPEVTQTPSHQVTQMGQEVILRCVPISNHLYFYWYRQILGQKVEFLVSFYNNEISEKSEIFDDQFSVERPDGSNFTLKIRSTKLEDSAMYFCASSYTGRGETQYFGPGTRLLVL.

In this sample, this clonotype turned up a few times. This chain connects TRBV6-1 to TRBJ2-1; no clear D gene. CDR1 is MNHNS, CDR2 SASEGT, per germline. The CDR3 is 16 residues long. V dropped 2 bases and J dropped 0 bases, with 11 bases sitting between them. The CDR3 DNA sequence: TGTGCCAGCAGTGAAAGATCTGATTACTCCTACAATGAGCAGTTCTTC. This gives the protein CASSERSDYSYNEQFF.

This clonotype was recorded at least ten times. The CDR3 nucleotides read TGCAGCGTTGTGGGAGAAATCGGACACTTCGACTATGGCTACACCTTC. Its protein product is CSVVGEIGHFDYGYTF. The rearrangement joins TRBV29-1 to TRBJ1-2, with D possibly matching TRBD1 (5 bases). Trimming took 4 bases from V and 3 from J, leaving 21 bases between them. The CDR3 runs to 16 residues. Per germline, CDR1 SQVTM and CDR2 ANQGSEA.